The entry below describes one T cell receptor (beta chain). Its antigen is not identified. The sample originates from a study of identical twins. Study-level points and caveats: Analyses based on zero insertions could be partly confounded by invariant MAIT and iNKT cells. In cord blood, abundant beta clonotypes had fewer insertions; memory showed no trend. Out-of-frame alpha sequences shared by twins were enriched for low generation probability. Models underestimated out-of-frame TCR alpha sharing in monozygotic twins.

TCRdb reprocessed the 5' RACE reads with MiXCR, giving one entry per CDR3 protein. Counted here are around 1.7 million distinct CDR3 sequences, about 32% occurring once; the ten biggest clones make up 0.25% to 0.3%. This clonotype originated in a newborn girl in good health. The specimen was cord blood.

CDR3 coding DNA: TGCAGCGTTGCGGTGGTAGCGGGAGGACCTAGCTCCTACAATGAGCAGTTCTTC. Protein sequence: CSVAVVAGGPSSYNEQFF. The chain carries TRBV29-1 and TRBJ2-1, with 10 bases that match TRBD2. The V gene's germline CDR1 is SQVTM and CDR2 ANQGSEA. The CDR3 length is 18 residues. The junction had 12 bases not matched to a gene; V was cut back by 4 bases and J by 0 bases.